Listed here are 10 T cell receptor beta chains from one sample, sequenced in a study of cytomegalovirus exposure and HLA in healthy donors. The primer mix had 60 Vbeta and 13 Jbeta primers. Assay used: immunoSEQ multiplex PCR; TCRdb lists only in-frame clones, some missing. The data show 150,000 to 180,000 clones, with roughly 74% seen just once and about 2.7% held by the top ten. The specimen sequenced was PBMCs. The source is a man aged 18 to 30 in good health and CMV-seronegative.

The sample holds a few counts of this clone. This chain joins TRBV6-1 and TRBJ1-6, with TRBD1 matching 10 bases. With 6 bases clipped from V and 5 bases from J, the junction kept 4 bases outside the gene matches. The CDR3 loop spans 15 amino acids. From germline, CDR1 is MNHNS and CDR2 SASEGT. The CDR3 nucleotides are TGTGCCAGCAGCGGGGGGACAGGGGATAATTCACCCCTCCACTTT. Protein sequence: CASSGGTGDNSPLHF.

The chain joins TRBV18 to TRBJ1-6; D gene uncertain. CDR1 is KGHSH and CDR2 is LQKENI in the germline V gene. This CDR3 is 14 amino acids long. The V end lost 3 bases, the J end lost 8 bases, and 11 bases lay between the germline ends. CDR3 nucleotide sequence: TGTGCCAGCTCACCGGTCCAGGAGGATTCACCCCTCCACTTT. This encodes CASSPVQEDSPLHF.

The V gene is TRBV4-1, the J gene TRBJ1-5; 7 nucleotides match TRBD1. This CDR3 comprises 15 residues. Losses at the gene ends were 3 bases for V and 3 bases for J; bases not matched to a gene: 5. Germline lookup yields CDR1 MGHRA and CDR2 YSYEKL. The chain's CDR3 is CASSHRDSLNQPQHF. DNA of the CDR3: TGCGCCAGCAGCCACCGGGACAGTCTCAATCAGCCCCAGCATTTT.

This chain uses TRBV5-6 with TRBJ2-5; 13 nucleotides agree with TRBD2. V lost 4 bases and J lost 4; bases outside the gene matches: 4. This CDR3 has 15 amino acids. From germline, CDR1 is SGHDT and CDR2 YYEEEE. The CDR3 DNA follows: TGTGCCAGCAGCACTAGCGGGGGGGCCGGAGAGACCCAGTACTTC. Protein: CASSTSGGAGETQYF.

This chain joins TRBV10-3 and TRBJ2-6, with D possibly being TRBD1 (6 bases). In germline, CDR1 is ENHRY, CDR2 SYGVKD. The CDR3 extends over 17 amino acids. The ends were cut back, 3 bases at V and 0 bases at J, with 12 bases in the middle. The CDR3 nucleotides are TGTGCCATCAGTGAAGGGGGTCGCAGCTCTGGGGCCAACGTCCTGACTTTC. As protein: CAISEGGRSSGANVLTF.

Remarks on this clone: At one boundary the junction diverges from the germline segment, which might be a read error. J is TRBJ1-2 and V is TRBV6-6, with TRBD1 identical over 7 bases. CDR1 and CDR2 from the germline V gene are MNHNY and SVGAGI (reference sequence). The CDR3 consists of 16 residues. The CDR3 is CASSYGQRARQGPHSF. CDR3 nucleotide sequence: TGTGCCAGCAGTTACGGACAAAGAGCTAGACAGGGTCCGCATTCCTTC.

J is TRBJ1-2 and V is TRBV4-2; 10 bases are a match to TRBD1. V shed 0 bases and J 7 bases; nucleotides not matched to a gene: 17. Germline CDR1 reads LGHNA; CDR2 reads YNFKEQ. CDR3 length: 19 amino acids. The CDR3 nucleotides are TGTGCCAGCAGCCAAGACCCCGACATGGGTCGACAGGGGGCTGCTGGCTACACCTTC. Translated, it gives CASSQDPDMGRQGAAGYTF.

The chain is built from TRBV6-5 and TRBJ1-1; no firm D call. Germline loops: CDR1 MNHEY, CDR2 SVGAGI. V dropped 0 bases and J dropped 2 bases, with 10 bases sitting between them. This CDR3 region has 15 residues. CDR3 sequence reads: CASSYSAGYNTEAFF. For the CDR3, the DNA is TGTGCCAGCAGTTACTCGGCGGGTTATAACACTGAAGCTTTCTTT.

This clone has only a few counts. The chain carries TRBV7-2 and TRBJ2-2; tentatively, D is TRBD1 (5 bases). V dropped 2 bases and J dropped 4 bases, with 14 bases sitting between them. The CDR3 spans 16 residues. The germline gives CDR1 SGHTA, CDR2 FQGNSA. The CDR3 DNA reads as TGTGCCAGCAGCTTATACCAAGGACACCTCACCGGGGAGCTGTTTTTT. Translating it yields CASSLYQGHLTGELFF.

The V gene is TRBV7-9, the J gene TRBJ1-2; D is possibly TRBD1 (5 bases). CDR1 is SEHNR and CDR2 is FQNEAQ in the germline V gene (reference sequence). V dropped 6 bases and J dropped 8 bases, with 13 bases sitting between them. The CDR3 sequence is 12 residues long. The chain's CDR3 is CASRQVPGGYTF. DNA of the CDR3: TGTGCCAGCAGACAGGTGCCAGGGGGCTACACCTTC.